The sequence of this T cell receptor beta chain was determined in a study of blood T cells in healthy people across ages. Germline CDR1 MNHEY, CDR2 SVGAGI. This CDR3 has 17 residues. Trimming took off 0 bases at V and 0 bases at J, with 9 bases between the two ends. Next came a second PCR, run for about 7 to 12 cycles, which used a sample-barcoded 5' primer along with a J-beta primer mix. A single record per CDR3 protein comes from TCRdb applying MiXCR to the 5' RACE reads. The sample has under 1 million distinct CDR3 sequences, under 55% seen once. Findings and limits, study-wide: TCR beta diversity correlated strongly with naive T cell percentage.

In the case of this clonotype: The target antigen is unknown.

The V gene is TRBV6-5, the J gene TRBJ2-6; D ambiguous. The sample comprised blood. This receptor was obtained from a man aged 55-75 years in good health. Here the CDR3 reads CASSYSVGASGANVLTF. CDR3 DNA: TGTGCCAGCAGTTACTCGGTGGGCGCCTCTGGGGCCAACGTCCTGACTTTC.